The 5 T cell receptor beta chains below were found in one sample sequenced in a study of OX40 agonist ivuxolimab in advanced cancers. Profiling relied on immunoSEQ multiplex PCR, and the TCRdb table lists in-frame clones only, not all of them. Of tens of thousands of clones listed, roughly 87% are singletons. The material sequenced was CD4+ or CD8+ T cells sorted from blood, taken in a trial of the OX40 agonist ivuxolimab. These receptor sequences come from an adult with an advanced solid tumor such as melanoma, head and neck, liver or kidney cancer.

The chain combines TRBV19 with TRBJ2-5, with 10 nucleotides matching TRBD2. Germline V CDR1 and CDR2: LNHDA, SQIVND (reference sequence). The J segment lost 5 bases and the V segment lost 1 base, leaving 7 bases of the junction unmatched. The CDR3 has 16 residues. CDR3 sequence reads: CASSIVLAGVGETQYF. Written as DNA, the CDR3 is TGTGCCAGTAGTATAGTGCTAGCGGGAGTCGGGGAGACCCAGTACTTC. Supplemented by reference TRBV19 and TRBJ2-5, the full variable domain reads DGGITQSPKYLFRKEGQNVTLSCEQNLNHDAMYWYRQDPGQGLRLIYYSQIVNDFQKGDIAEGYSVSREKKESFPLTVTSAQKNPTAFYLCASSIVLAGVGETQYFGPGTRLLVL.

Written as DNA, the CDR3 is TGTGCCAGCAGTTACTCCTTACTAGTTATCAATGAGCAGTTCTTC. Amino acid sequence: CASSYSLLVINEQFF. The rearrangement uses TRBV6-5 and TRBJ2-1, with D maybe TRBD2 (5 bases). The CDR3 runs 15 residues. The V gene's germline CDR1 is MNHEY and CDR2 SVGAGI. V lost 0 bases and J lost 6, with 12 bases in between.

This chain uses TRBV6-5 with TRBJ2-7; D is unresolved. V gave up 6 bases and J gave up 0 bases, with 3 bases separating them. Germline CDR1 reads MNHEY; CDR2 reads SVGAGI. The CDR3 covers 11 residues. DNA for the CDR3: TGTGCCAGCAGATCCTCCTACGAGCAGTACTTC. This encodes CASRSSYEQYF.

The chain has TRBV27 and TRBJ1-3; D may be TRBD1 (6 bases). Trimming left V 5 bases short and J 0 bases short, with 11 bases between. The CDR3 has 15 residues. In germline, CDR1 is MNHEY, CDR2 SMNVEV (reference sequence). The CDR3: CASSQGLYSGNTIYF. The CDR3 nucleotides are TGTGCCAGCAGTCAGGGGCTCTACTCTGGAAACACCATATATTTT.

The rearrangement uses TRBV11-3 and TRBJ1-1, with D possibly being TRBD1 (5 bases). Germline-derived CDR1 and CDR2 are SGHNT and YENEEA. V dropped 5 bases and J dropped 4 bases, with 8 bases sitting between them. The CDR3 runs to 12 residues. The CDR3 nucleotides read TGTGCCAGCAGCGGGCAGGGCACTGAAGCTTTCTTT. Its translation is CASSGQGTEAFF.